This T cell receptor (beta chain) is drawn from a study of Ad26.COV2.S vaccination and SARS-CoV-2 variants. Background on the study: The donor was enrolled in the Ad26.COV2.S arm of the COV1001 trial. Intramuscular Ad26.COV2.S at 5x10^10 or 1x10^11 viral particles. Points from the study as a whole: Greater spike-specific TCR breadth was seen in vaccine recipients than in placebo recipients. Possibly, TCR breadth and depth analyses underestimated total T cell responses.

V gave up 3 bases and J gave up 0 bases; unmatched junction bases: 5. CDR3 length equals 15 residues. CDR1 is KGHSH, CDR2 LQKENI, per germline. Treatment indicated: 15 to 20 received Ad26.COV2.S at low or high dose, single or two shots; about 5 received placebo; per-sample allocation not given. Vaccine and placebo recipients were sampled on day 63 after the first injection. Some clones are missing from TCRdb's copy, which holds only in-frame ones; the method was immunoSEQ multiplex PCR. The table shows some 270,000 clones, with roughly 85% occurring only once. Note on this clone: The antigen remains undetermined.

The TCR was taken from a person aged 18-60 years who received the Ad26.COV2.S COVID-19 vaccine or a placebo. The chain is built from TRBV18 and TRBJ2-7; 7 bases are shared with TRBD1. The sample was peripheral blood, taken in a trial of Ad26.COV2.S vaccine versus placebo. CDR3 DNA: TGTGCCAGCTCACCGGGACAGAGGAGCTCCTACGAGCAGTACTTC. This codes for CASSPGQRSSYEQYF.